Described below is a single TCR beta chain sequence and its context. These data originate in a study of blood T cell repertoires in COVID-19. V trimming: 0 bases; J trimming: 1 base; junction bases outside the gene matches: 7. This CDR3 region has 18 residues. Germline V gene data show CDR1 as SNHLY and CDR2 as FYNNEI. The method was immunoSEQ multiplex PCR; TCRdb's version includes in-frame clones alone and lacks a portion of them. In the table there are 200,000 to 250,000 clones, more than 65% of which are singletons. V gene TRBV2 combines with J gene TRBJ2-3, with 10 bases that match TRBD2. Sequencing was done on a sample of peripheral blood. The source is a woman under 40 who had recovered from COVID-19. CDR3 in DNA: TGTGCCAGCAGTGAAGCGCTTCGACTAGCGGGCCGCACAGATACGCAGTATTTT. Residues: CASSEALRLAGRTDTQYF.